This T cell receptor (beta chain) was sequenced during a study of blood T cell repertoires in COVID-19 (dated by TCRdb to about 2020). A note on the overall study: The collaborator samples originated in the United States, Italy and Spain and spanned the acute and convalescent phases of COVID-19. The prospective study material was composed of cDNA or gDNA derived from T cells, B-cell-depleted T cells, or PBMCs. Subjects who had been exposed to COVID-19, were actively infected with it, or had recovered from it provided the deeply sampled blood TCRbeta repertoires that made up the dataset. The repertoires were made available in a free public database intended to serve as a resource for research on the immune response to SARS-CoV-2. Samples were obtained from the ongoing ImmuneRACE study (first 160 participants) and from over a thousand subjects provided by 6 global collaborators. Nearly every sample came with metadata listing a de-identified subject ID, COVID-19 status, age in years and sex. Where available, HLA class I and class II types were taken from metadata supplied by the sample provider and were not determined by assay-based typing. Findings and caveats that apply to the study as a whole: How much clinical and demographic metadata was included differed by source and by participant, and the metadata was provided uncurated.

Each collaborating institution followed its own protocols to collect whole blood in K2EDTA tubes. For TCRbeta analysis, collaborators shipped samples in one of three forms: frozen whole blood, isolated PBMCs, or DNA extracted from either of those sample types. TCRbeta CDR3 regions were amplified from genomic DNA by means of the immunoSEQ Assay, a bias-controlled multiplex PCR. As for the original processing: The number of nucleated cells in each sample was estimated by amplification of reference gene primers within the assay. To quantify the absolute abundance of each unique TCRbeta CDR3 rearrangement, sequence reads were collapsed and filtered. For each sample, productive Simpson clonality was calculated by taking the square root of Simpson's diversity index across productive rearrangements. As stored in TCRdb, this immuneACCESS dataset retains in-frame rearrangements with V and J assigned. A fraction of the clones does not appear; measured against another copy, unresolved V genes explain less than half of the discrepancy, and the remainder lacks a known reason. That table furnishes V, J and clone size, whereas the DNA furnished D and trimming. The sample records about 150,000 clones, roughly 71% of which are singletons. Roughly 3.5% of the sample rests with the top ten.

Measured from the cysteine to the phenylalanine, the CDR3 is 16 residues long. Here the CDR3 DNA is all that survives: 48 bases in frame from base 1. The germline V and J ends show losses of 5 bases and 4 bases respectively, and no gene match explains 10 bases of the junction. CDR1 is given as SGHTA and CDR2 as FQGNSA, both from the germline V gene. With respect to this clone: The antigen this receptor binds is unknown. No per-base quality is available; no much larger clone lies one base away.

The sample was peripheral blood. Recombination connected TRBV7-2 to TRBJ2-2; 7 of the junction bases match TRBD1. The origin of this receptor is a woman of 80 years or more with acute or convalescent COVID-19. At the DNA level, the sequence is TGTGCCAGCAGCCTAGTGACAGGGAATCCCACCGGGGAGCTGTTTTTT. Its protein is CASSLVTGNPTGELFF.